The 7 T cell receptor beta chains in this list originate from one sample, sequenced in a study of cytomegalovirus exposure and HLA in healthy donors. PCR amplification relied on 60 Vbeta primers (plus 13 Jbeta primers). TCRdb's table, derived via immunoSEQ multiplex PCR, lists solely in-frame clones and lacks some. The sample records some 130,000 clones, around 84% being singletons. What was sequenced was PBMCs. These receptors came from a woman in her 30s in good health and CMV-seropositive.

CDR3 DNA: TGCGCCAGCAGCCAAGAAGCAGGGCGGTCTGCGGATACGCAGTATTTT. This sequence encodes CASSQEAGRSADTQYF. The V gene is TRBV4-3, the J gene TRBJ2-3; TRBD1 might be the D (5 bases). The V end was cut by 0 bases, the J end by 6 bases, with 16 bases between. Germline V gene sequence: CDR1 LGHNA, CDR2 YSLEER. This CDR3 is 16 amino acids long.

The genes are TRBV7-3 and TRBJ2-3; TRBD2 matches 9 bases. Trimming cost V 5 bases and J 2 bases; bases outside gene matches: 5. The CDR3 is 15 amino acids. Per the germline V gene, CDR1 is SGHTA and CDR2 is FQGTGA. In DNA, the CDR3 is TGTGCCAGCAGCGAAAGCGGGGGGTACACAGATACGCAGTATTTT. Its protein is CASSESGGYTDTQYF.

In its sample, this clone was seen once. The J gene is TRBJ2-7, the V gene TRBV6-5; possible D gene TRBD2, 5 bases. Deletions cut 2 bases from V and 0 bases from J, with 11 bases between. Germline lookup yields CDR1 MNHEY and CDR2 SVGAGI. The CDR3 loop spans 15 amino acids. The CDR3 loop reads CASSYGEGHSYEQYF. For the CDR3, the DNA is TGTGCCAGCAGTTACGGTGAGGGTCACTCCTACGAGCAGTACTTC.

The chain recombines TRBV7-8 with TRBJ1-2, with TRBD1 as a possible D gene (5 bases). From germline, CDR1 is SGHVS and CDR2 FQNEAQ. The CDR3 is 13 residues long. Trimming took off 5 bases at V and 3 bases at J, with 10 bases between the two ends. The CDR3: CASSPGLDYGYTF. The CDR3 nucleotides read TGTGCCAGCAGCCCGGGACTCGACTATGGCTACACCTTC. The full variable domain, in which reference TRBV7-8 and TRBJ1-2 provide the parts outside the CDR3, is GAGVSQSPRYKVAKRGQDVALRCDPISGHVSLFWYQQALGQGPEFLTYFQNEAQLDKSGLPSDRFFAERPEGSVSTLKIQRTQQEDSAVYLCASSPGLDYGYTFGSGTRLTVV.

This clone showed up just a few times. This chain links TRBV5-4 with TRBJ2-5; 7 bases map to TRBD2. The CDR3 spans 15 residues. Germline assignment: CDR1 SGHNT and CDR2 YYREEE (reference sequence). J was trimmed by 5 bases and V by 0 bases; bases with no gene match: 7. DNA for the CDR3: TGTGCCAGCAGCTTGGCGTCGCGGGGGAGGGAGACCCAGTACTTC. This encodes CASSLASRGRETQYF.

This sequence joins TRBV27 and TRBJ2-7, with 8 bases identical to TRBD1. Looked up from germline, CDR1 is MNHEY and CDR2 is SMNVEV (reference sequence). Trimming at V came to 5 bases and at J to 2 bases, leaving 5 bases not matched to a gene. This CDR3 contains 14 residues. CDR3 nucleotide sequence: TGTGCCAGCAGTCTTCTACAGGGGGCCTACGAGCAGTACTTC. This sequence encodes CASSLLQGAYEQYF.

This rearrangement joins TRBV6-1 to TRBJ1-2; 8 bases map to TRBD1. The CDR3 totals 14 residues. V shed 6 bases, J shed 4 bases, and the junction held 7 bases outside the gene matches. The germline V gene encodes CDR1 MNHNS and CDR2 SASEGT. Written as DNA, the CDR3 is TGTGCCAGCAGCCTAGACAGGGGCGGCTATGGCTACACCTTC. It translates to CASSLDRGGYGYTF.